The rows below give T cell receptor beta chains drawn from one sample of a study of cytomegalovirus exposure and HLA in healthy donors. Data came from immunoSEQ multiplex PCR; TCRdb stores just in-frame clones and leaves some out. Its clone listing holds about 46,000 clones. The source material was PBMCs. The source of these receptors is a woman in her forties in good health and CMV-seronegative. Each CDR3 is given with its conserved first and last residue. A D gene is named only where the DNA matches it firmly.

V,D,length,CDR3
TRBV11-2,NA,17,CASSRPGTSAPNYGYTF
TRBV6-6,NA,11,CASTDFWEQFF
TRBV6-5,TRBD2,14,CASRPLAASYEQYF
TRBV4-3,NA,14,CASSQEATGNEQFF
TRBV29-1,NA,14,CSVVRDTSNYGYTF
TRBV7-9,NA,12,CASSLRDNEQFF
TRBV21-1,NA,11,CARRHSEKLFF
TRBV7-9,NA,18,CASSSPKRHRSDSYEQYF
TRBV4-3,TRBD1,14,CASSQGAGGSGYTF
TRBV6-5,NA,15,CASSYSYGQNQPQHF
TRBV6-5,TRBD1,16,CASSWSGQSRIDTQYF
TRBV28,TRBD2,15,CASRLLAGITDTQYF
TRBV7-8,NA,16,CASSLRAAGANYGYTF
TRBV7-3,NA,15,CASSPTRDSPYEQYF
TRBV18,NA,14,CASSPSGRRETQYF
TRBV4-3,NA,13,CASSPGREYGYTF
TRBV29-1,NA,12,CSVSPDSYGYTF
TRBV5-6,NA,13,CASSTGTMAEAFF
TRBV11-2,NA,14,CASSPGSRYNEQFF
TRBV5-1,TRBD1,18,CASSLAGTGGAGDYGYTF
TRBV6-1,NA,12,CASSVFSYEQYF
TRBV6-5,TRBD2,13,CASRGTSENEQFF
TRBV4-1,NA,18,CASSQDKVRGRNTGELFF
TRBV7-2,NA,12,CASRGGGDTQYF
TRBV7-9,TRBD2,16,CASSRSSGSGAYEQYF
TRBV29-1,NA,12,CSVARMNTEAFF
TRBV4-1,NA,14,CASSPTGSNYGYTF
TRBV19,TRBD1,13,CASTRGQGNGYTF
TRBV5-1,TRBD1,15,CASSLTGGESEKLFF
TRBV19,TRBD1,14,CASNNRGLSYEQYF
TRBV2,NA,15,CASRQQGALNEKLFF
TRBV6-6,NA,16,CASSTMGGAANYGYTF
TRBV7-3,NA,15,CASSAISGGHGELFF
TRBV19,TRBD2,15,CASSLRLAAYNEQFF
TRBV29-1,TRBD2,16,CSVVGGLADSYNEQFF
TRBV5-1,TRBD2,19,CASSLPTSGSSRSDNEQFF